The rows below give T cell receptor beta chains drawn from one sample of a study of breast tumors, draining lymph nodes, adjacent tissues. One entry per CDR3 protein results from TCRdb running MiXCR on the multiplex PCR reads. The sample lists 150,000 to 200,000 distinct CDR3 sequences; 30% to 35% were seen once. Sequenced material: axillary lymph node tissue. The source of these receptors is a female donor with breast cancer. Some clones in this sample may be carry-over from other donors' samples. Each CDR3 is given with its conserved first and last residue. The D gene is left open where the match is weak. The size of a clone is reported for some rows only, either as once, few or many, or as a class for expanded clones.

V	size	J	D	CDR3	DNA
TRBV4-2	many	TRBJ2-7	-	CASSQDLETEQYF	TGTGCCAGCAGCCAAGATCTAGAGACAGAGCAGTACTTC
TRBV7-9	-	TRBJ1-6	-	CASSLIRGHLKGSHSPLHF	TGTGCCAGCAGCTTAATTAGGGGACACCTTAAGGGCTCTCATTCACCCCTCCACTTT
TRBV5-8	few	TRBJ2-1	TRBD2	CASRSMGGRAHNVIYNEQFF	TGTGCCAGCAGATCTATGGGGGGGAGGGCCCATAATGTAATTTACAATGAGCAGTTCTTC
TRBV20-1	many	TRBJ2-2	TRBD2	CSATRSGTSGKGELFF	TGCAGTGCTACGAGATCCGGGACTAGCGGGAAAGGGGAGCTGTTTTTT
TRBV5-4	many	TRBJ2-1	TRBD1	CALGTGGPNEQFF	TGTGCCTTGGGGACAGGGGGCCCAAATGAGCAGTTCTTC
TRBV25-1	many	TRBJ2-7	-	CASRGVADSYEQYF	TGTGCCAGCAGAGGCGTAGCGGACTCCTACGAGCAGTACTTC
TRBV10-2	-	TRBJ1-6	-	CASTIGLVDSPLHF	TGCGCCAGCACCATCGGTTTGGTGGATTCACCCCTCCACTTT
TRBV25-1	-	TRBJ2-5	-	CASSGRRQETQYF	TGTGCCAGCAGCGGCAGGCGCCAAGAGACCCAGTACTTC
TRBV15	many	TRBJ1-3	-	CATSRDRDSGNTIYF	TGTGCCACCAGCAGAGACAGGGACTCTGGAAACACCATATATTTT
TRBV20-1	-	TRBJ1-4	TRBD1	CSGMQGAANEKLFF	TGCAGTGGCATGCAGGGGGCGGCTAATGAAAAACTGTTTTTT
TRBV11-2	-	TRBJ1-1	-	CASSQGSFF	TGTGCCAGCAGTCAGGGATCTTTCTTT
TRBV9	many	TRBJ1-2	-	CASSVEWSYGYTF	TGTGCCAGCAGCGTAGAATGGAGCTATGGCTACACCTTC
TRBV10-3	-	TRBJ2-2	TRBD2	CAISESSGRAGTGELFF	TGTGCCATCAGTGAGTCTAGCGGGAGGGCTGGGACCGGGGAGCTGTTTTTT
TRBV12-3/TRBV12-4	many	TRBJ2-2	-	CASSPKTRVGPGELFF	TGTGCCAGCAGTCCCAAGACAAGGGTGGGACCCGGGGAGCTGTTTTTT
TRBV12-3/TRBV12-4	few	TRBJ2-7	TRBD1	CASSPDRGTGYEQYF	TGTGCCAGCAGCCCGGACAGGGGGACAGGCTACGAGCAGTACTTC
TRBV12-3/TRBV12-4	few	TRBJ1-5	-	CASRDQDNQPQHF	TGTGCCAGCAGGGACCAGGACAATCAGCCCCAGCATTTT
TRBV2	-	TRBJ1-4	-	CASSEEGGEKLFF	TGTGCCAGCAGTGAGGAGGGTGGCGAAAAACTGTTTTTT
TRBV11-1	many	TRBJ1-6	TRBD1	CASSLRGGDSPLHF	TGTGCCAGCAGCTTAAGAGGGGGCGATTCACCCCTCCACTTT
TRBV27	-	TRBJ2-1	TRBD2	CASSPLAGGLIHEQFF	TGTGCCAGCAGTCCACTAGCGGGGGGGCTAATACATGAGCAGTTCTTC
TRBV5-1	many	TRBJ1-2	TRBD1	CASSRTDRDNGYTF	TGCGCCAGCAGCAGAACGGACAGGGACAATGGCTACACCTTC
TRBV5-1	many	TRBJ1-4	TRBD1	CASSLRTGGYEKLFF	TGCGCCAGCAGCCTCAGGACAGGGGGTTACGAAAAACTGTTTTTT
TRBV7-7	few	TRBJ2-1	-	CAIMAKSYNEQFF	TGTGCTATCATGGCTAAATCCTACAATGAGCAGTTCTTC
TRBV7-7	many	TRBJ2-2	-	CASSPWGTGELFF	TGTGCTAGCAGCCCATGGGGCACCGGGGAGCTGTTTTTT